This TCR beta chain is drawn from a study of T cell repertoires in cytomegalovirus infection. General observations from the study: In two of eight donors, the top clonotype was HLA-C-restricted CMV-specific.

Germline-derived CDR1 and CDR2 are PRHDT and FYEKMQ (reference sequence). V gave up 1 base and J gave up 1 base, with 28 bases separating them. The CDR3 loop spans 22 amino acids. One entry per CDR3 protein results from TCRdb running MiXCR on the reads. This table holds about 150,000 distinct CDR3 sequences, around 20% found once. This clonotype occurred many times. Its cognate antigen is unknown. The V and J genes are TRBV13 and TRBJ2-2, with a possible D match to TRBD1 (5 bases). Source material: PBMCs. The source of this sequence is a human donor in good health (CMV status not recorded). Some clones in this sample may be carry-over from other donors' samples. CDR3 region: CASSLEAGLFSAIELNTGELFF. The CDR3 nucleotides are TGTGCCAGCAGCTTAGAGGCAGGGTTATTTTCAGCGATAGAATTGAACACCGGGGAGCTGTTTTTT.